This T cell receptor (beta chain) was obtained from a study of human T cells and chemical hapten exposure. Study-wide results and limits: There were significantly more large CDR3 similarity clusters among expanded TCRs than among controls. DPC sensitization left the count of TCRs above 1 in 1000 unchanged.

This CDR3 region has 14 residues. Per the germline V gene, CDR1 is ENHRY and CDR2 is SYGVKD. Trimming removed 0 bases at V and 7 bases at J, with 10 bases between. Time point defined: pre-sensitization, week 0. Treatment in this sample: therapeutic diphenylcyclopropenone sensitization with weekly scalp DPC. Donation of samples came from alopecia patients who were 18 to 70 years old and suitable for DPC. This clonotype was found many times. Its antigen is currently unknown. One entry per CDR3 protein results from TCRdb running MiXCR on the RACE reads. The repertoire consists of fewer than 300,000 distinct CDR3 sequences, with roughly 8.9% occurring once and the leading ten covering roughly 2.5%.

This TCR came from a woman in her 40s with alopecia areata. Some clones in this sample may be carry-over from other donors' samples. This rearrangement joins TRBV10-3 to TRBJ1-5; unclear D gene. The input for sequencing was whole blood, taken in connection with sensitization to the hapten diphenylcyclopropenone (DPC). In DNA, the CDR3 is TGTGCCATCAGTGAGTCTGGGGAGATGCAGCCCCAGCATTTT. Protein sequence: CAISESGEMQPQHF.